This TCR beta chain was profiled in a study of neurological immune-mediated disorders. Study-wide results and limits: Phylogenetic grouping assigned the repertoires of 18 of 34 multiple sclerosis patients to one related-CDR3 cluster, which constitutes a possible signature.

cDNA synthesis was performed by 5'RACE with 10-nucleotide random UMIs. Per sequencing run, 15-18 subjects together gave over 170 million TCR-beta sequences. Using its own MiXCR run on the 5' RACE reads, TCRdb lists one record per CDR3 protein. The sample consists of about 19,000 distinct CDR3 sequences, 2.6% of them appearing once. Points on this clonotype: Antigen unknown. A read error is likely, as this CDR3 ends without the conserved phenylalanine or tryptophan.

The CDR3 sequence is 15 residues long. V lost 2 bases and J 7 bases, leaving 15 bases between the germline ends. The germline V gene encodes CDR1 DFQATT and CDR2 SNEGSKA (reference sequence). Unsorted libraries were derived from 2 million PBMCs stored at -80 C. The chain uses TRBV20-1 and TRBJ1-6; TRBD1 might be the D (5 bases). The sequenced sample was PBMCs. The TCR was taken from a woman younger than 30 with multiple sclerosis. The CDR3 region has the DNA TGCAGTGCTAGATGGGGGAACAAGGCCAATTCACCCCTCCACAAT. Encoded protein: CSARWGNKANSPLHN.